The TCR beta chain described here comes from a study of cytomegalovirus exposure and HLA in healthy donors. Whole-study results and caveats: Analysis was carried out at a later point, and it linked a missense DCLRE1C variant to TCR beta V- and J-gene trimming. Sequencing likely produced, as an artifact, a cluster of highly shared sequence variants.

Worth noting for this clone: Its target is not known.

Amplification used 60 Vbeta primers and 13 Jbeta primers. TCRdb's table, derived via immunoSEQ multiplex PCR, lists solely in-frame clones and lacks some. The sample yields 150,000 to 250,000 clones, almost 85% seen once. CDR1 is SGHTA and CDR2 is FQGNSA in the germline V gene. This CDR3 comprises 13 residues. Trimming at V came to 4 bases and at J to 6 bases, leaving 5 bases not matched to a gene. The sequence was obtained from a woman in her forties or fifties in good health and CMV-seronegative. Input material: PBMCs. This chain connects TRBV7-2 to TRBJ2-7; TRBD1 matches 8 bases. The CDR3 DNA reads TGTGCCAGCAGCTCCCAGGGGGCGGGCGAGCAGTACTTC. It codes for CASSSQGAGEQYF.